These T cell receptor beta chains were read from a single sample in a study of blood T cells in healthy people across ages. Each CDR3 protein is one row after TCRdb ran MiXCR on the 5' RACE reads. This table has some 1,500,000 distinct CDR3 sequences, approximately 43% appearing once. The sequenced sample consisted of blood. The receptors derive from a woman between 18 and 29 years old in good health. The CDR3 runs from the conserved cysteine through the conserved F or W. The order of the fields is clone size, D gene, J gene, V gene, CDR3 protein, CDR3 DNA. The D gene is left open where the match is weak. Clone size is given for some rows only: seen once, a few or many times, or a class if the clone is expanded.

-,-,TRBJ1-2,TRBV28,CVSSLRGGSYGYTF,TGTGTCAGCAGTTTAAGGGGGGGTAGCTATGGCTACACCTTC
few,-,TRBJ2-7,TRBV3-1,CASSHGPGEQYF,TGTGCCAGCAGCCACGGACCAGGCGAGCAGTACTTC
-,-,TRBJ2-4,TRBV20-1,CSARDRISLSTWVKNIQYF,TGCAGTGCTAGAGATCGTATCTCACTATCAACTTGGGTCAAAAACATTCAGTACTTC
-,TRBD2,TRBJ2-1,TRBV6-2/TRBV6-3,CASIFGTSGTNEQFF,TGTGCCAGCATCTTCGGGACTAGCGGGACCAATGAGCAGTTCTTC
-,TRBD2,TRBJ2-1,TRBV7-2,CASSLASGRRLGEQFF,TGTGCCAGCAGCTTAGCTAGCGGGAGAAGGTTGGGTGAGCAGTTCTTC
-,-,TRBJ2-1,TRBV7-2,CASSLFITEQFF,TGTGCCAGCAGCCTCTTCATAACCGAGCAGTTCTTC
-,-,TRBJ2-5,TRBV20-1,CSARGQDDKQYF,TGCAGTGCTAGAGGACAGGACGACAAGCAGTACTTC
few,-,TRBJ1-4,TRBV6-5,CASSRDIGNEKLFF,TGTGCCAGCAGCCGGGACATTGGAAATGAAAAACTGTTTTTT
-,TRBD2,TRBJ2-1,TRBV10-3,CAISGELAGGNEQFF,TGTGCCATCAGTGGAGAACTAGCGGGAGGGAATGAGCAGTTCTTC
few,-,TRBJ2-4,TRBV29-1,CSVEMGVRGNIQYF,TGCAGCGTTGAAATGGGAGTGCGTGGAAACATTCAGTACTTC
-,TRBD2,TRBJ2-5,TRBV5-6,CASSKGLARETQYF,TGTGCCAGCAGCAAAGGACTAGCGAGAGAGACCCAGTACTTC
few,-,TRBJ2-7,TRBV4-2,CASSQDEVGYEQYF,TGTGCCAGCAGCCAAGATGAAGTGGGGTACGAGCAGTACTTC
few,-,TRBJ1-2,TRBV7-9,CASSLAWGGYGYTF,TGTGCCAGCAGCTTAGCGTGGGGCGGCTATGGCTACACCTTC
once,-,TRBJ2-2,TRBV7-3,CASSLRPQLVHTGELFF,TGTGCCAGCAGCTTAAGACCGCAACTAGTGCACACCGGGGAGCTGTTTTTT
-,-,TRBJ1-1,TRBV7-2,CASVTPGWTAVSTEAFF,TGTGCCAGCGTCACCCCGGGATGGACGGCGGTGAGCACTGAAGCTTTCTTT
-,-,TRBJ1-2,TRBV27,CASTKNLGSLNYGYTF,TGTGCCAGCACTAAAAATCTGGGTTCCCTTAACTATGGCTACACCTTC
-,TRBD2,TRBJ2-1,TRBV4-2,CASSQDPYGGGIINEQFF,TGTGCCAGCAGCCAAGATCCGTATGGCGGGGGAATAATCAATGAGCAGTTCTTC
-,-,TRBJ2-7,TRBV30,CAWSNRPEREQYF,TGTGCCTGGAGTAATAGGCCAGAGAGGGAGCAGTACTTC
-,-,TRBJ2-1,TRBV6-8,CASSYFWSLGAYNEQFF,TGTGCCAGCAGTTACTTTTGGTCCCTTGGCGCCTACAATGAGCAGTTCTTC
-,-,TRBJ1-1,TRBV27,CASRGPFEAFF,TGTGCCAGCAGGGGACCCTTCGAAGCTTTCTTT
few,TRBD2,TRBJ2-7,TRBV20-1,CSARPGLGGSNEQYF,TGCAGTGCTAGACCGGGACTAGGAGGTTCCAATGAGCAGTACTTC
few,-,TRBJ2-7,TRBV7-2,CASSLGRQNEQYF,TGTGCCAGCAGCTTAGGTAGACAGAACGAGCAGTACTTC
few,-,TRBJ2-3,TRBV20-1,CSAREDPYLPDTQYF,TGCAGTGCTAGGGAGGACCCCTACCTACCAGATACGCAGTATTTT
once,TRBD2,TRBJ2-1,TRBV11-1,CASSNPTSGNDEQFF,TGTGCCAGCAGCAACCCGACTAGCGGGAACGATGAGCAGTTCTTC
few,TRBD1,TRBJ2-7,TRBV15,CATSSGGQGLKSEQYF,TGTGCCACCAGCAGTGGTGGACAGGGGCTTAAAAGCGAGCAGTACTTC
-,TRBD2,TRBJ2-3,TRBV7-3,CASSLSGGPFADTQYF,TGTGCCAGCAGCTTATCGGGAGGGCCATTTGCAGATACGCAGTATTTT
-,TRBD1,TRBJ2-7,TRBV27,CASSPHLDRGEQYF,TGTGCCAGCAGTCCCCACTTGGACAGGGGCGAGCAGTACTTC
-,-,TRBJ2-6,TRBV15,CATSTPRLEGVLSGANVLTF,TGTGCCACCAGCACCCCCCGACTCGAGGGGGTTCTCTCTGGGGCCAACGTCCTGACTTTC
few,TRBD1,TRBJ2-5,TRBV28,CASRLRTGEETQYF,TGTGCCAGCAGGCTACGCACAGGGGAAGAGACCCAGTACTTC
few,TRBD1,TRBJ2-4,TRBV10-3,CAISSGTGDFEQYF,TGTGCCATCAGTTCCGGGACAGGCGACTTTGAGCAGTACTTC
many,TRBD2,TRBJ2-1,TRBV25-1,CASSDRDGSGENEQFF,TGTGCCAGCAGTGACCGCGATGGTAGCGGGGAGAATGAGCAGTTCTTC
-,-,TRBJ2-1,TRBV7-7,CASSPHADGFYTSYNEQFF,TGTGCTAGCAGCCCTCATGCGGATGGGTTTTATACGTCCTACAATGAGCAGTTCTTC
-,TRBD1,TRBJ2-7,TRBV27,CTSSSTGGAYEQYF,TGTACCAGCAGTTCCACAGGGGGCGCCTACGAGCAGTACTTC
few,-,TRBJ1-2,TRBV3-1,CASSQDSEGIGGYTF,TGTGCCAGCAGCCAAGATTCGGAGGGAATTGGTGGCTACACCTTC
-,-,TRBJ2-1,TRBV29-1,CSVEEDSLTYNEQFF,TGCAGCGTTGAAGAGGACAGCCTAACCTACAATGAGCAGTTCTTC
-,-,TRBJ2-1,TRBV11-2,CASSLSGHEQFF,TGTGCCAGCAGCTTATCCGGGCATGAGCAGTTCTTC
few,-,TRBJ2-1,TRBV29-1,CSGDTGLYNEQFF,TGCAGCGGAGATACAGGGTTGTACAATGAGCAGTTCTTC
-,TRBD1,TRBJ1-2,TRBV5-1,CASSTGQALRLYGYTF,TGCGCCAGCAGCACCGGACAGGCACTCCGACTTTATGGCTACACCTTC
few,-,TRBJ1-2,TRBV29-1,CSVEMGTGYTF,TGCAGCGTTGAAATGGGGACCGGCTACACCTTC
-,-,TRBJ1-1,TRBV6-5,CASSYSRVLSTEAFF,TGTGCCAGCAGTTACTCGAGAGTTTTGAGCACTGAAGCTTTCTTT
few,-,TRBJ2-5,TRBV7-2,CASSFFGVQETQYF,TGTGCCAGCAGTTTTTTTGGAGTACAAGAGACCCAGTACTTC
once,-,TRBJ1-1,TRBV2,CASRGPEVTEAFF,TGTGCCAGCAGAGGACCGGAGGTGACTGAAGCTTTCTTT
-,-,TRBJ2-1,TRBV7-3,CASSRGLVNEQFF,TGTGCCAGCAGCCGGGGACTCGTCAATGAGCAGTTCTTC
few,-,TRBJ2-1,TRBV11-3,CASSLGSWGATMDEQFF,TGTGCCAGCAGCTTAGGGTCGTGGGGGGCGACAATGGATGAGCAGTTCTTC